This entry lists 26 T cell receptor beta chains sequenced from one sample in a study of blood T cells in healthy people across ages. Through a sample-barcoded 5' primer and a J-beta primer mix, a second PCR was run for about 6 to 12 cycles. From the 5' RACE reads, TCRdb called clonotypes with MiXCR, one entry per CDR3 protein. The data hold hundreds of thousands of distinct CDR3 sequences, with over 40% observed a single time. The specimen was blood. These receptors all come from a man older than 75 in good health.

There are many counts of this clonotype. This rearrangement joins TRBV29-1 to TRBJ2-7; D gene unclear. Germline-derived CDR1 and CDR2 are SQVTM and ANQGSEA. There are 15 residues in the CDR3. Trimming took 0 bases from V and 0 from J, leaving 12 bases between them. CDR3 sequence: CSVEDPGKSSYEQYF. CDR3 bases: TGCAGCGTTGAAGATCCTGGCAAGAGCTCCTACGAGCAGTACTTC.

The V call is TRBV7-2, the J call TRBJ2-5; D remains unclear. Germline-derived CDR1 and CDR2 are SGHTA and FQGNSA. Between the trimmed V and J ends, which lost 5 bases and 4 bases, there was a span of 11 bases. The CDR3 covers 13 residues. The CDR3 loop is CASSRTPVETQYF. The DNA of the CDR3 is TGTGCCAGCAGCCGAACCCCGGTAGAGACCCAGTACTTC. Using reference TRBV7-2 and TRBJ2-5 for the parts outside the CDR3, the full variable domain is GAGVSQSPSNKVTEKGKDVELRCDPISGHTALYWYRQSLGQGLEFLIYFQGNSAPDKSGLPSDRFSAERTGGSVSTLTIQRTQQEDSAVYLCASSRTPVETQYFGPGTRLLVL.

About this clonotype: A much more abundant neighbour one base away suggests this may be a read error. The CDR3 protein is CASGPKFGTDEKLFF. CDR3 nucleotides: TGTGCCAGCGGCCCTAAATTCGGGACGGATGAAAAACTGTTTTTT. The chain is built from TRBV4-2 and TRBJ1-4; tentative D call: TRBD1 (5 bases). Trimming took off 8 bases at V and 6 bases at J, with 19 bases between the two ends. Germline V gene lookup returns CDR1 LGHNA and CDR2 YNFKEQ. The CDR3 totals 15 residues.

The chain links TRBV7-6 to TRBJ2-1, with 12 positions matching TRBD2. The V gene end was trimmed by 5 bases and the J gene end by 4 bases; junction bases not matched to a gene: 18. Germline CDR1 is SGHVS and CDR2 is FNYEAQ. The length of the CDR3 is 20 residues. The CDR3 sequence: CASSPLLAGGASGGYNEQFF. Written as DNA, the CDR3 is TGTGCCAGCAGCCCGTTACTAGCGGGAGGAGCAAGTGGAGGGTACAATGAGCAGTTCTTC. The entire variable domain, with the rest obtained from reference TRBV7-6 and TRBJ2-1, is as follows: GAGVSQSPRYKVTKRGQDVALRCDPISGHVSLYWYRQALGQGPEFLTYFNYEAQQDKSGLPNDRFSAERPEGSISTLTIQRTEQRDSAMYRCASSPLLAGGASGGYNEQFFGPGTRLTVL.

This clonotype has ten or more counts. The chain carries TRBV29-1 and TRBJ2-1; D is ambiguous. Germline V gene data show CDR1 as SQVTM and CDR2 as ANQGSEA. The CDR3 runs 14 residues. The ends were cut back, 2 bases at V and 8 bases at J, with 16 bases in the middle. This chain's CDR3 is CSVEKMVSLDEQFF. The CDR3 nucleotides are TGCAGCGTTGAAAAAATGGTAAGCCTCGATGAGCAGTTCTTC.

The J gene is TRBJ2-3, the V gene TRBV12-3 or TRBV12-4; a weak D match, TRBD2 (6 bases). The CDR3 runs 15 residues. V dropped 6 bases and J dropped 0 bases, with 13 bases sitting between them. CDR3: CASRISGSSTDTQYF. As DNA, the CDR3 is TGTGCCAGCAGGATTAGCGGAAGTAGCACAGATACGCAGTATTTT.

This clonotype has just a few counts. V gene TRBV24-1 combines with J gene TRBJ2-3, with a tentative D call TRBD1 (5 bases). The germline CDR1 and CDR2 sequences are KGHDR and SFDVKD. This CDR3 is 15 amino acids long. V was trimmed by 0 bases and J by 5 bases, leaving 11 bases between them. CDR3 residues: CATSDLSGKEDTQYF. CDR3 DNA: TGTGCCACCAGTGATTTGTCAGGGAAGGAAGATACGCAGTATTTT.

The table lists this clonotype with many counts. The gene calls are TRBV4-3 and TRBJ2-1; perhaps TRBD2 as D (6 bases). The CDR3 has 15 residues. V lost 1 base, J lost 2 bases, and 9 bases lay in between. CDR1 and CDR2 (germline): LGHNA, YSLEER. CDR3 loop: CASSQVWGAYNEQFF. CDR3 nucleotide sequence: TGCGCCAGCAGCCAAGTCTGGGGGGCCTACAATGAGCAGTTCTTC.

The gene calls are TRBV14 and TRBJ2-1; the match to TRBD2 covers 10 bases. The CDR3 is 15 residues long. Germline V gene lookup returns CDR1 SGHDN and CDR2 FVKESK. Trimming took 6 bases from V and 4 from J; bases not matched to a gene: 6. The CDR3 loop is CASRQSGGAYNEQFF. Written as DNA, the CDR3 is TGTGCCAGCAGACAAAGCGGGGGGGCTTACAATGAGCAGTTCTTC.

Comment on this clonotype: Given a much more abundant clone one base away, this may be a read error. The J gene is TRBJ2-5, the V gene TRBV12-3 or TRBV12-4; 7 bases are shared with TRBD1. V trimming: 4 bases; J trimming: 11 bases; junction bases outside the gene matches: 7. CDR3 length equals 12 residues. CDR3 sequence (DNA): TGTGCCAGCAGTTGGGGACAGAATGAGCAGTACTTC. Protein product: CASSWGQNEQYF.

This clonotype has more than one count but fewer than ten. The chain carries TRBV30 and TRBJ2-5; no definite D call. CDR3 length equals 12 residues. The ends were cut back, 3 bases at V and 4 bases at J, with 9 bases in the middle. Germline V CDR1 and CDR2: GTSNPN, SVGIG (reference sequence). CDR3 DNA: TGTGCCTGGAGGATGGCTGGAGAGACCCAGTACTTC. This gives the protein CAWRMAGETQYF.

This sequence joins TRBV10-3 and TRBJ2-5; 11 bases map to TRBD2. The V segment lost 5 bases and the J segment 11 bases; nucleotides outside the gene matches: 16. The CDR3 is 16 residues long. Germline V lookup: CDR1 ENHRY, CDR2 SYGVKD. CDR3 coding DNA: TGTGCCATCAGTCTATATGGTAGCGGGAGGGCCAATGAGCAGTACTTC. Its protein product is CAISLYGSGRANEQYF.

This clonotype has only a few counts. The chain has TRBV29-1 and TRBJ1-6; 9 nucleotides line up with TRBD1. The CDR3 is 14 amino acids. Trimming at V came to 7 bases and at J to 5 bases, leaving 6 bases not matched to a gene. In germline, CDR1 is SQVTM, CDR2 ANQGSEA. The CDR3 DNA reads TGCAGCGAATCCGGGACAGGGCATAATTCACCCCTCCACTTT. It codes for CSESGTGHNSPLHF.

About this clonotype: A much larger clone is a single base away; this may be a read error. The J gene is TRBJ2-7, the V gene TRBV6-2 or TRBV6-3; possible D gene TRBD1, 5 bases. This CDR3 has 12 amino acids. Per germline, CDR1 MNHEY and CDR2 SVGEGT. V was shortened by 7 bases and J by 5 bases, with 12 bases between the two germline ends. The CDR3: CASTPGFNEQYF. The DNA for the CDR3 is TGTGCCAGCACCCCAGGGTTCAACGAGCAGTACTTC.

The rearrangement uses TRBV6-6 and TRBJ2-7; possibly TRBD1 or TRBD2 for D (6 bases each). This CDR3 has 11 amino acids. V lost 6 bases and J lost 9, with 12 bases in between. In germline, CDR1 is MNHNY, CDR2 SVGAGI (reference sequence). The CDR3 DNA sequence: TGTGCCAGCAGGACATCGGGGGCGCAGTACTTC. Protein product: CASRTSGAQYF.

This chain connects TRBV6-4 to TRBJ2-1; D may be TRBD1 (5 bases). The CDR3 length is 14 residues. V was pared by 2 bases and J by 7 bases, with 12 bases between. Germline V CDR1 and CDR2: MRHNA, SNTAGT. DNA for the CDR3: TGTGCCAGCAGTGACAGGGGCATGGGGAATGAGCAGTTCTTC. Amino acid sequence: CASSDRGMGNEQFF.

The chain is built from TRBV9 and TRBJ2-7; TRBD1 agrees at 9 bases. V shed 0 bases, J shed 4 bases, and the junction held 8 bases outside the gene matches. The CDR3 length is 16 residues. CDR1 is SGDLS and CDR2 is YYNGEE in the germline V gene. In nucleotides, the CDR3 is TGTGCCAGCAGCGTAGGCACAGGGGGCTTTGGGTACGAGCAGTACTTC. Protein: CASSVGTGGFGYEQYF.

This chain joins TRBV7-3 and TRBJ1-2; 8 bases agree with TRBD1. In germline, CDR1 is SGHTA, CDR2 FQGTGA. Germline trimming cut 5 bases from V and 6 bases from J; bases unmatched to any gene: 11. This CDR3 comprises 15 residues. This chain's CDR3 is CASSPLAGGGDGYTF. CDR3 coding DNA: TGTGCCAGCAGCCCCCTCGCAGGGGGCGGCGATGGCTACACCTTC.

This clonotype was seen more than once but under ten times. This chain joins TRBV5-1 and TRBJ2-4; D may be TRBD1 (5 bases). This CDR3 region has 16 residues. The V gene lost 0 bases and the J gene lost 0 bases, with 10 bases spanning the gap. The germline CDR1 and CDR2 sequences are SGHRS and YFSETQ. Written as DNA, the CDR3 is TGCGCCAGCAGCTTGGGACAGCTTCTAGCCAAAAACATTCAGTACTTC. The encoded protein is CASSLGQLLAKNIQYF.

The chain links TRBV5-1 to TRBJ2-3; D not resolved. This CDR3 region has 14 residues. Germline CDR1 and CDR2: SGHRS and YFSETQ. V was trimmed by 0 bases and J by 4 bases, leaving 9 bases between them. The CDR3 DNA sequence: TGCGCCAGCAGCTTGGGCAGGATATCAGATACGCAGTATTTT. Protein sequence: CASSLGRISDTQYF.

The rearrangement joins TRBV4-1 to TRBJ2-1, with D hard to call. The CDR3 has 13 residues. V shed 4 bases and J shed 9 bases, with 13 bases lying between them. Germline V gene sequence: CDR1 MGHRA, CDR2 YSYEKL. CDR3 amino acids: CASSPNVPSEQFF. DNA for the CDR3: TGCGCCAGCAGCCCTAACGTCCCCAGTGAGCAGTTCTTC.

Only a few counts were recorded for this clonotype. The chain joins TRBV6-2 or TRBV6-3 to TRBJ2-4, with 14 bases lining up with TRBD2. The DNA end is more similar to TRBJ2-7, so the J call may be wrong. Germline V gene data show CDR1 as MNHEY and CDR2 as SVGEGT. This CDR3 is 16 amino acids long. CDR3: CASSLWTSGRSYEQYF. CDR3 sequence (DNA): TGTGCCAGCAGTCTTTGGACTAGCGGGAGGAGCTACGAGCAGTACTTC.

V and J are TRBV7-3 and TRBJ2-1; 8 bases match TRBD1. The J call may be incorrect, as the DNA end agrees better with TRBJ2-7. Germline CDR1 SGHTA, CDR2 FQGTGA. CDR3 length equals 17 residues. Here the CDR3 DNA reads TGTGCCAGCAGCCATAGCCTACTGATAAACAGGGGGAACGAGCAGTACTTC. Translation: CASSHSLLINRGNEQYF.

This clonotype was detected ten times or more. This chain uses TRBV10-3 with TRBJ2-1; D is possibly TRBD1 (6 bases). Germline V CDR1 and CDR2: ENHRY, SYGVKD. The CDR3 extends over 13 amino acids. Between the trimmed V and J ends, which lost 5 bases and 5 bases, there was a span of 10 bases. This CDR3 is CAISTRQDNEQFF. Written as DNA, the CDR3 is TGTGCCATCAGTACGCGACAGGACAATGAGCAGTTCTTC.

This clonotype came up a few times. CDR3 nucleotide sequence: TGTGCCAGCAGCCCGGTCTACGGCCGTAACAATGAGCAGTTCTTC. It encodes CASSPVYGRNNEQFF. The gene calls are TRBV11-2 and TRBJ2-1; D not resolved. The germline V gene encodes CDR1 SGHAT and CDR2 FQNNGV. Trimming cost V 5 bases and J 5 bases, with 16 bases left between them. The CDR3 is 15 amino acids.

The rearrangement links TRBV6-5 to TRBJ2-1; TRBD1 is a possible D gene (6 bases). Trimming took 2 bases from V and 4 from J, leaving 12 bases between them. Germline loops: CDR1 MNHEY, CDR2 SVGAGI. This CDR3 is built from 15 residues. In DNA form, the CDR3 reads TGTGCCAGCAGTTACCCGAGACAGGAATACAATGAGCAGTTCTTC. This encodes CASSYPRQEYNEQFF.